This T cell receptor (beta chain) was profiled in a study of blood T cells in healthy people across ages. This clonotype was found a few times. With a J-beta primer mix and a sample-barcoded 5' primer, a second PCR ran about 7 to 12 cycles. TCRdb fed the 5' RACE reads into MiXCR, producing one record per CDR3 protein. The sample holds approximately 1.5 million distinct CDR3 sequences, 40% to 45% seen once. Germline values: CDR1 SGHAT, CDR2 FQDESV (reference sequence). The V segment lost 4 bases and the J segment 0 bases; nucleotides outside the gene matches: 21. This CDR3 has 22 amino acids. The specimen was blood. The clonotype originates from a woman aged 18-29 years in good health. The V and J genes are TRBV11-1 and TRBJ2-6, with 7 bases fitting TRBD1. CDR3 protein: CASSSHISLRTGDYSGANVLTF. CDR3 bases: TGTGCCAGCAGCTCCCATATTTCTCTGAGGACAGGAGACTACTCTGGGGCCAACGTCCTGACTTTC.